The clone carrying this T cell receptor (beta chain) has just one count. About 10 milliliters was the volume of peripheral blood drawn from each donor. Per-sample yields of isolated PBMCs were at least 6 million. A second PCR, run for 7 to 11 cycles, used a sample-barcoded 5' primer plus a J-beta primer mix. TCRdb independently ran MiXCR on the 5' RACE reads; one entry per CDR3 protein. The sample has 1.8 million or so distinct CDR3 sequences, 35% to 50% seen once. Germline-derived CDR1 and CDR2 are SEHNR and FQNEAQ (reference sequence). The V and J ends lost 2 bases and 5 bases respectively, with 9 bases between them. The length of the CDR3 is 13 residues. The entry originates in a study of blood T cells in healthy people across ages.

This TCR was sampled from a human donor in good health. Sequenced material: blood. J is TRBJ1-1 and V is TRBV7-9; the D is unclear. This CDR3 reads CASSLYFSTEAFF. The CDR3 nucleotides read TGTGCCAGCAGCTTATATTTTTCGACTGAAGCTTTCTTT.